The entry below describes one TCR beta chain. The TCR library protocol was used to attach unique molecular identifiers. These identifiers were attached to individual cDNA molecules. TCRdb redid the calling of the 5' RACE reads with MiXCR, one entry per CDR3 protein. The sample consists of over 100,000 distinct CDR3 sequences, under 15% of them appearing once. This entry belongs to a study of early T cells in non-severe SARS-CoV-2 infection. Trimming removed 2 bases from V and 0 bases from J; junction bases left unmatched: 4. This CDR3 comprises 16 residues. CDR1 SGHTA and CDR2 FQGTGA come from the germline V gene.

The chain joins TRBV7-3 to TRBJ2-1, with 7 bases identical to TRBD2. The sequencing input was whole blood. This sequence originates from an adult who was a healthcare worker with PCR-confirmed SARS-CoV-2 infection or an uninfected control (not recorded which). CDR3 sequence: CASSLLSGHSYNEQFF. CDR3 coding DNA: TGTGCCAGCAGCTTACTTAGCGGGCACTCCTACAATGAGCAGTTCTTC.